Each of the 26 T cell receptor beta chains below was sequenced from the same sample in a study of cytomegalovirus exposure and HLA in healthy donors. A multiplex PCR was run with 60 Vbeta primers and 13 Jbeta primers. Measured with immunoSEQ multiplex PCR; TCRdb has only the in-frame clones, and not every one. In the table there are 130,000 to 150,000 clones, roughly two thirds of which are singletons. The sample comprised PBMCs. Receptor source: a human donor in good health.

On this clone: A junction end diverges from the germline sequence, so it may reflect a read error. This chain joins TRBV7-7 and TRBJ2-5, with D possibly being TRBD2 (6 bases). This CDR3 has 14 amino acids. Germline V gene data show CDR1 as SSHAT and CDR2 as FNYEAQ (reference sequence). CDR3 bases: TGTGCTAGCAGCTCGCTAGCGCCACAAGAGACCCAGTACTTC. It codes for CASSSLAPQETQYF.

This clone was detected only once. The CDR3 bases are TGTGCCAGTACTGAACAGGGTCTTAGCAATCAGCCCCAGCATTTT. Encoded protein: CASTEQGLSNQPQHF. This sequence joins TRBV19 and TRBJ1-5, with D perhaps TRBD1 (6 bases). The CDR3 is 15 amino acids. Germline CDR1 is LNHDA and CDR2 is SQIVND (reference sequence). V was clipped by 7 bases and J by 0 bases, with 13 bases between them.

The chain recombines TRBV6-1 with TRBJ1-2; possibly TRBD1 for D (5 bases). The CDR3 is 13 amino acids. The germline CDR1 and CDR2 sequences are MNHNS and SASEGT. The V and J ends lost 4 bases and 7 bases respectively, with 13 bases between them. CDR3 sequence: CASSATGGGGYTF. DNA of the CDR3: TGTGCCAGCAGTGCGACCGGGGGGGGTGGCTACACCTTC.

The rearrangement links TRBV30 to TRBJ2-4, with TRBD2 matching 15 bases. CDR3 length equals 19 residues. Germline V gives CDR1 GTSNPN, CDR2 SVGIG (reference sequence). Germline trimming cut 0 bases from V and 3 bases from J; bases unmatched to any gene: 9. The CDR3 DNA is TGTGCCTGGAGTGTACGCCGGACTAGCGGGAGGGGGGGCAAAAACATTCAGTACTTC. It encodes CAWSVRRTSGRGGKNIQYF.

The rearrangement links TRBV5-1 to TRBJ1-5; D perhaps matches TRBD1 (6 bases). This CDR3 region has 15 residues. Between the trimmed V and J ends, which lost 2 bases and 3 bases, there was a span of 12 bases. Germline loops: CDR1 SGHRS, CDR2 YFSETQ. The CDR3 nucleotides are TGCGCCAGCAGCTTCGTGGCAGGGGACAATCAGCCCCAGCATTTT. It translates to CASSFVAGDNQPQHF.

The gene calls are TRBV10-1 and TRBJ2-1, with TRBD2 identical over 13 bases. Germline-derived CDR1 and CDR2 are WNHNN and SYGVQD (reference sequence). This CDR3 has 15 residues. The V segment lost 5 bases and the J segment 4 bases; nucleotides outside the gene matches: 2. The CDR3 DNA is TGCGCCAGCAGTACTAGCGGGGGGGCGTACAATGAGCAGTTCTTC. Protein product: CASSTSGGAYNEQFF.

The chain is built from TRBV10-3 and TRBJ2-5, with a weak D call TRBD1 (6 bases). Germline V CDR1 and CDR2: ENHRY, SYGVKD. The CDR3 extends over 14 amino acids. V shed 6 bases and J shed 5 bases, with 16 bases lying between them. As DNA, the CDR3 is TGTGCCATCAGCCCCGGGACACCCGATGAGACCCAGTACTTC. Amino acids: CAISPGTPDETQYF.

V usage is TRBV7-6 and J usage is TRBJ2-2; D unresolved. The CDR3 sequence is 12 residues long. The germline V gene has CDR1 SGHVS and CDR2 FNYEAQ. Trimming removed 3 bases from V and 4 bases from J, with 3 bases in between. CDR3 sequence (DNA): TGTGCCAGCAGCTTCTCCACCGGGGAGCTGTTTTTT. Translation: CASSFSTGELFF.

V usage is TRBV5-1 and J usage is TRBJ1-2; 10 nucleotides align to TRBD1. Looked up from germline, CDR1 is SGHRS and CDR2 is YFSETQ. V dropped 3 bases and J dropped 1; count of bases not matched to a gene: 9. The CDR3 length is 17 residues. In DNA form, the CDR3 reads TGCGCCAGCAGCTCACCGGGACAGGGGAATTTTAACTATGGCTACACCTTC. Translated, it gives CASSSPGQGNFNYGYTF.

The CDR3 loop is CASSSGISYNEQFF. The CDR3 DNA reads as TGTGCCAGCAGCAGCGGGATCTCCTACAATGAGCAGTTCTTC. This chain joins TRBV6-1 and TRBJ2-1; 7 positions match TRBD2. The J segment lost 0 bases and the V segment lost 6 bases, leaving 2 bases of the junction unmatched. The CDR3 has 14 amino acids. Germline CDR1 and CDR2: MNHNS and SASEGT.

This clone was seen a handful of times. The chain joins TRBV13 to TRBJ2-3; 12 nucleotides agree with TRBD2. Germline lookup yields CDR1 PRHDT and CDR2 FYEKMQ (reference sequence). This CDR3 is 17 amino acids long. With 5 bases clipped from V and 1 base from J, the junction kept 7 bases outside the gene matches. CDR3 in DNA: TGTGCCAGCAGCCAAACTAGCGGGGGGCCCGGCACAGATACGCAGTATTTT. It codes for CASSQTSGGPGTDTQYF. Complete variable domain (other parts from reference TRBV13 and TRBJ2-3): AAGVIQSPRHLIKEKRETATLKCYPIPRHDTVYWYQQGPGQDPQFLISFYEKMQSDKGSIPDRFSAQQFSDYHSELNMSSLELGDSALYFCASSQTSGGPGTDTQYFGPGTRLTVL.

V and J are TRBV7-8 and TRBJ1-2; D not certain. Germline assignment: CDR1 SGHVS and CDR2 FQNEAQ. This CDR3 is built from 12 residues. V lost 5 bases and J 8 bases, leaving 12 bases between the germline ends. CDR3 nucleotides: TGTGCCAGCAGCCCAGAGGTAGGAGGCTACACCTTC. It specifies CASSPEVGGYTF.

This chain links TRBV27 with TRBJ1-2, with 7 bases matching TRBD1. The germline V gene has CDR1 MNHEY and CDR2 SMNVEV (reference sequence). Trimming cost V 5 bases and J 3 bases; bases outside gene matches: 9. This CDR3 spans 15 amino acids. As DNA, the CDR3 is TGTGCCAGCAGTGCCCGGGACAGCTGGGACTATGGCTACACCTTC. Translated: CASSARDSWDYGYTF.

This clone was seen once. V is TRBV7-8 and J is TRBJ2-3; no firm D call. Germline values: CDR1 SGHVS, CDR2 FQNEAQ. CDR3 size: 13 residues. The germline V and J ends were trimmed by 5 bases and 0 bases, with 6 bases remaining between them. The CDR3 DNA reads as TGTGCCAGCAGCCGTACTAGCACAGATACGCAGTATTTT. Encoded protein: CASSRTSTDTQYF. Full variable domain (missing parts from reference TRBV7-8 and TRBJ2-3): GAGVSQSPRYKVAKRGQDVALRCDPISGHVSLFWYQQALGQGPEFLTYFQNEAQLDKSGLPSDRFFAERPEGSVSTLKIQRTQQEDSAVYLCASSRTSTDTQYFGPGTRLTVL.

CDR3 amino acids: CASRPTGGGYGYTF. The CDR3, as DNA: TGTGCCAGCAGACCGACAGGGGGCGGCTATGGCTACACCTTC. V gene TRBV27 combines with J gene TRBJ1-2, with TRBD1 identical over 10 bases. The CDR3 extends over 14 amino acids. Germline V CDR1 and CDR2: MNHEY, SMNVEV (reference sequence). The junction had 5 bases not matched to a gene; V was cut back by 6 bases and J by 4 bases.

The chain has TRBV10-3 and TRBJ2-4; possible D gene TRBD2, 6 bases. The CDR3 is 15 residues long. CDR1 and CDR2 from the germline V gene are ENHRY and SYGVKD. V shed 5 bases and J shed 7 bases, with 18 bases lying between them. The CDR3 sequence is CAISPVSGKGNIQYF. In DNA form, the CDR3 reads TGTGCCATCAGTCCCGTTAGCGGAAAAGGGAACATTCAGTACTTC.

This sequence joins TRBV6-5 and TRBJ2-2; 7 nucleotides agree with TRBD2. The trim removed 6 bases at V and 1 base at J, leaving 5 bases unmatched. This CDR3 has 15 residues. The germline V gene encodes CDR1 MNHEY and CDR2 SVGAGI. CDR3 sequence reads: CASSWDYRNTGELFF. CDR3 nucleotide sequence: TGTGCCAGCAGCTGGGACTATAGGAACACCGGGGAGCTGTTTTTT.

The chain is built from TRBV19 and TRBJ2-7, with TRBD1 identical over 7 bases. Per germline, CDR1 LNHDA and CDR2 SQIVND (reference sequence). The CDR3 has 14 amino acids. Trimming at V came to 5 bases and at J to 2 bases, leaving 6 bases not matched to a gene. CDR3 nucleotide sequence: TGTGCCAGTAGTGACAGGGCCTATCCCTACGAGCAGTACTTC. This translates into CASSDRAYPYEQYF.

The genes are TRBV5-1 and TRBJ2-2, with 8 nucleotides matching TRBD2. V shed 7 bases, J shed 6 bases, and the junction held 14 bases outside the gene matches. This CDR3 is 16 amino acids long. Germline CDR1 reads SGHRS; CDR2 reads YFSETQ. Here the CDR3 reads CASSLLGLAGPGELFF. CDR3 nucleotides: TGCGCCAGCTCCCTACTGGGGCTAGCGGGTCCCGGGGAGCTGTTTTTT.

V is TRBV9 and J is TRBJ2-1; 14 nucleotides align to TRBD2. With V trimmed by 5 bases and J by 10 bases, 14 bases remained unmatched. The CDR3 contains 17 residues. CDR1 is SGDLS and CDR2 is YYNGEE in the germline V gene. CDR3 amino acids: CASRPPPGLAGEQEQFF. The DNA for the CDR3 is TGTGCCAGCAGGCCTCCGCCGGGACTAGCGGGAGAACAAGAGCAGTTCTTC.

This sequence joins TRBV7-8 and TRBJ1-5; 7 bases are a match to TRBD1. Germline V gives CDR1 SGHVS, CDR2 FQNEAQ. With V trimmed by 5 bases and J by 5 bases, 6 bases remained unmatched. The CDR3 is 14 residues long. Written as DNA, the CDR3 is TGTGCCAGCAGCATTGACAGGGTCGATCAGCCCCAGCATTTT. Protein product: CASSIDRVDQPQHF.

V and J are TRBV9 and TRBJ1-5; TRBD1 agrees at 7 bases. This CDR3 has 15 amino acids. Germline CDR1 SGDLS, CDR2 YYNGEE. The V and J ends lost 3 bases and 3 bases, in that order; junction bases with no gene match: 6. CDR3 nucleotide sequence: TGTGCCAGCAGCGGAACAGGGGAGATCAATCAGCCCCAGCATTTT. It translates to CASSGTGEINQPQHF.

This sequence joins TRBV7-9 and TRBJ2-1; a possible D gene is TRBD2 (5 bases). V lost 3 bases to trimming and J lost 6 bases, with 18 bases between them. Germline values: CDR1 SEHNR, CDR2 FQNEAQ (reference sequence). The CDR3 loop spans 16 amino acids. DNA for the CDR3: TGTGCCAGCAGCTTCCCTCGAGGTGGAGGTTTCAATGAGCAGTTCTTC. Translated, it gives CASSFPRGGGFNEQFF.

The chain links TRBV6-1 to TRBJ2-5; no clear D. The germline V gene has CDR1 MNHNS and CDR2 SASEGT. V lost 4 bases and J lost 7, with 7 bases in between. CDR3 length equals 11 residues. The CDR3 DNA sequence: TGTGCCAGCAGTGCCCCCTTGACCCAGTACTTC. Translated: CASSAPLTQYF.

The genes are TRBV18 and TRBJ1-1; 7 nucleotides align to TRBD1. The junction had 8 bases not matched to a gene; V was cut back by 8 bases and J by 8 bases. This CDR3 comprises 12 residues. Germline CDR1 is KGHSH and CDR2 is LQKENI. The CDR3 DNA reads TGTGCCAGCACCCCCAGGGGGGAGGAAGCTTTCTTT. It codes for CASTPRGEEAFF.

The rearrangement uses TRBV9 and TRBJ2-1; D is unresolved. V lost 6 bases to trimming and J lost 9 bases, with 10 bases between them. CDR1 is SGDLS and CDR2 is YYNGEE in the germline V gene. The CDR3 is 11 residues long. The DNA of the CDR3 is TGTGCCAGCATGAGGAGTGGTGAGCAGTTCTTC. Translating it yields CASMRSGEQFF.